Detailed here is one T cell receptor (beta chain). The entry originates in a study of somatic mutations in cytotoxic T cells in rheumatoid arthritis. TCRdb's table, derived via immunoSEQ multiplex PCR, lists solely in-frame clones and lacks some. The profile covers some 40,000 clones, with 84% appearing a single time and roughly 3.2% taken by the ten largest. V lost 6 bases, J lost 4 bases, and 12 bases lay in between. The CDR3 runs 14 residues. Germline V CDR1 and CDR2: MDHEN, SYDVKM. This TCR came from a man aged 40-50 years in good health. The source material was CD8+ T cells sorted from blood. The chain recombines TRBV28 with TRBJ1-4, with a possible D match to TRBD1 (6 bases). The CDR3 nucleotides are TGTGCCAGCAGAGAACAGGGTCGTAATGAAAAACTGTTTTTT. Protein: CASREQGRNEKLFF.